These 25 T cell receptor beta chains were all obtained from the same sample, sequenced in a study of OX40 agonist ivuxolimab in advanced cancers. Some clones are missing from TCRdb's copy, which holds only in-frame ones; the method was immunoSEQ multiplex PCR. The sample lists 60,000 to 80,000 clones; about 84% were seen once. Material: CD4+ or CD8+ T cells sorted from blood, obtained in a trial of the OX40 agonist ivuxolimab. Receptors originate from an adult with an advanced solid tumor such as melanoma, head and neck, liver or kidney cancer.

The V and J genes are TRBV10-3 and TRBJ2-5, with D tentatively TRBD2 (6 bases). The V gene's germline CDR1 is ENHRY and CDR2 SYGVKD. This CDR3 has 15 amino acids. Between the trimmed V and J ends, which lost 2 bases and 4 bases, there was a span of 14 bases. DNA for the CDR3: TGTGCCATCAGTGAGCCCCGGTCGGGACTAGAGACCCAGTACTTC. Translating gives CAISEPRSGLETQYF.

V usage is TRBV7-9 and J usage is TRBJ2-4, with 9 positions matching TRBD1. The germline V gene has CDR1 SEHNR and CDR2 FQNEAQ (reference sequence). The ends lost 4 bases at V and 0 bases at J; junction bases unmatched: 4. CDR3 length equals 16 residues. Here the CDR3 DNA reads TGTGCCAGCAGCTCCTACAGGGGGCTAGCCAAAAACATTCAGTACTTC. It translates to CASSSYRGLAKNIQYF.

This chain links TRBV11-3 with TRBJ1-1; tentative D call: TRBD1 (5 bases). V was pared by 4 bases and J by 5 bases, with 14 bases between. Germline V gene lookup returns CDR1 SGHNT and CDR2 YENEEA. The CDR3 loop spans 14 amino acids. The CDR3 region has the DNA TGTGCCAGCAGCTCGGGGCCGCCTGAGACTGAAGCTTTCTTT. Protein sequence: CASSSGPPETEAFF.

This clone was seen more than once but under ten times. The chain recombines TRBV5-6 with TRBJ2-1; D unclear. CDR3 length: 14 residues. Trimming took off 1 base at V and 0 bases at J, with 5 bases between the two ends. CDR1 and CDR2 from the germline V gene are SGHDT and YYEEEE. CDR3 loop: CASSLPSSYNEQFF. DNA of the CDR3: TGTGCCAGCAGCTTGCCGAGCTCCTACAATGAGCAGTTCTTC.

The gene calls are TRBV6-6 and TRBJ1-2; possibly TRBD1 for D (5 bases). V was cut by 0 bases and J by 7 bases, with 6 bases left in between. The germline V gene encodes CDR1 MNHNY and CDR2 SVGAGI (reference sequence). CDR3 length: 12 residues. Written as DNA, the CDR3 is TGTGCCAGCAGTTACTCGGGGGTTGGCTACACCTTC. The encoded protein is CASSYSGVGYTF.

V gene TRBV9 combines with J gene TRBJ2-6, with no clear D. The CDR3 is 13 residues long. CDR1 SGDLS and CDR2 YYNGEE come from the germline V gene. With 7 bases removed from V and 1 base from J, the gap between germline ends came to 6 bases. For the CDR3, the DNA is TGTGCCAGCGGGTATTCTGGGGCCAACGTCCTGACTTTC. This sequence encodes CASGYSGANVLTF.

This clone was picked up one time. Compared with germline, one end of the junction differs, possibly owing to a read error. The V call is TRBV2, the J call TRBJ1-4; a weak D match, TRBD1 (6 bases). The CDR3 is 11 residues long. CDR1 SNHLY and CDR2 FYNNEI come from the germline V gene. The CDR3 DNA reads as TGTGCCAGCAGCATACCGGGACAACCGGTTTTT. The encoded protein is CASSIPGQPVF.

The chain joins TRBV6-5 to TRBJ2-7; unclear D gene. This CDR3 is 11 amino acids long. The germline V and J ends were trimmed by 6 bases and 0 bases, with 3 bases remaining between them. Germline CDR1 and CDR2: MNHEY and SVGAGI. The chain's CDR3 is CASSTSYEQYF. The CDR3 region has the DNA TGTGCCAGCAGCACCTCCTACGAGCAGTACTTC.

This clone was detected only a few times. The chain employs TRBV13 and TRBJ1-6; maybe TRBD1 (5 bases). V shed 4 bases and J shed 10 bases, with 14 bases lying between them. Germline V gene lookup returns CDR1 PRHDT and CDR2 FYEKMQ (reference sequence). The CDR3 runs 14 residues. DNA for the CDR3: TGTGCCAGCAGCTCCCGGGGCGACGAATCACCCCTCCACTTT. Protein: CASSSRGDESPLHF.

The V call is TRBV6-5, the J call TRBJ2-7; D might be TRBD1 (6 bases). The V end lost 6 bases, the J end lost 2 bases, and 8 bases lay between the germline ends. The germline gives CDR1 MNHEY, CDR2 SVGAGI. The CDR3 has 12 amino acids. This CDR3 is CASRDSAYEQYF. CDR3 nucleotide sequence: TGTGCCAGCAGGGACAGTGCCTACGAGCAGTACTTC.

CDR3 sequence reads: CASSSPGGRGKLFF. In DNA form, the CDR3 reads TGTGCCAGCAGCTCACCGGGGGGTAGGGGAAAACTGTTTTTT. The chain uses TRBV11-2 and TRBJ1-4; D might be TRBD1 (5 bases). CDR3 length: 14 residues. V was trimmed by 4 bases and J by 10 bases, leaving 16 bases between them. CDR1 and CDR2 (germline): SGHAT, FQNNGV. Drawing the rest from reference TRBV11-2 and TRBJ1-4, the complete variable domain is EAGVAQSPRYKIIEKRQSVAFWCNPISGHATLYWYQQILGQGPKLLIQFQNNGVVDDSQLPKDRFSAERLKGVDSTLKIQPAKLEDSAVYLCASSSPGGRGKLFFGSGTQLSVL.

V and J are TRBV19 and TRBJ1-2, with D perhaps matching TRBD1 (6 bases). The CDR3 sequence is 16 residues long. Trimming took 2 bases from V and 6 from J, leaving 19 bases between them. Germline V gives CDR1 LNHDA, CDR2 SQIVND (reference sequence). This chain's CDR3 is CASSIQGFYNWNGYTF. The CDR3 nucleotides are TGTGCCAGTAGTATACAGGGGTTCTATAATTGGAATGGCTACACCTTC.

The rearrangement uses TRBV7-2 and TRBJ2-5; 9 bases agree with TRBD1. Germline-derived CDR1 and CDR2 are SGHTA and FQGNSA. The CDR3 is made up of 15 amino acids. With 2 bases clipped from V and 5 bases from J, the junction kept 6 bases outside the gene matches. CDR3 protein: CASSLTGQGGETQYF. CDR3 DNA sequence: TGTGCCAGCAGCTTAACGGGACAGGGTGGTGAGACCCAGTACTTC.

This sequence joins TRBV2 and TRBJ1-5, with D possibly TRBD1 on 6 matching bases. V lost 9 bases, J lost 5 bases, and 20 bases lay in between. Germline lookup yields CDR1 SNHLY and CDR2 FYNNEI. The CDR3 consists of 15 residues. This CDR3 reads CASAVQGGRDQPQHF. CDR3 coding DNA: TGTGCCAGTGCGGTACAGGGTGGGCGCGATCAGCCCCAGCATTTT.

The rearrangement joins TRBV5-8 to TRBJ1-2, with 7 bases fitting TRBD1. This CDR3 is built from 15 residues. Per the germline V gene, CDR1 is SGHTS and CDR2 is YDEGEE. V shed 4 bases, J shed 9 bases, and the junction held 15 bases outside the gene matches. In DNA form, the CDR3 reads TGTGCCAGCAGCCTCATAGGACCAGGGGGTACCAGCTACACCTTC. It is translated as CASSLIGPGGTSYTF.

The chain joins TRBV6-1 to TRBJ2-4; D tentatively reads TRBD1 or TRBD2 (5 bases each). The germline V gene encodes CDR1 MNHNS and CDR2 SASEGT. V lost 1 base and J lost 12, with 13 bases in between. CDR3 length equals 13 residues. The CDR3 region is CASSEVGPQDQYF. CDR3 DNA: TGTGCCAGCAGTGAAGTGGGACCCCAAGATCAGTACTTC.

This clone is a singleton in its sample. The chain combines TRBV27 with TRBJ2-7, with a tentative D call TRBD2 (6 bases). The CDR3 contains 12 residues. The ends were cut back, 8 bases at V and 4 bases at J, with 12 bases in the middle. The germline gives CDR1 MNHEY, CDR2 SMNVEV (reference sequence). CDR3 protein: CASGGWGYEQYF. CDR3 sequence (DNA): TGTGCCAGCGGAGGGTGGGGTTACGAGCAGTACTTC.

The chain uses TRBV5-4 and TRBJ1-6, with 7 nucleotides matching TRBD1. This CDR3 is built from 16 residues. Germline values: CDR1 SGHNT, CDR2 YYREEE (reference sequence). Unmatched junction bases numbered 13, after V lost 3 bases and J lost 10 bases. The CDR3 DNA sequence: TGTGCCAGCAGCTCTAGACAGGGAGGAAAACGGTCACCCCTCCACTTT. Protein product: CASSSRQGGKRSPLHF.

V usage is TRBV28 and J usage is TRBJ2-3; D call uncertain. This CDR3 has 14 amino acids. Germline-derived CDR1 and CDR2 are MDHEN and SYDVKM. Trimming removed 6 bases from V and 3 bases from J, with 13 bases in between. CDR3 sequence (DNA): TGTGCCAGCAGCTTCGCCCGGCGTACAGATACGCAGTATTTT. It codes for CASSFARRTDTQYF.

J is TRBJ2-3 and V is TRBV5-1; TRBD2 matches 8 bases. With V trimmed by 4 bases and J by 1 base, 5 bases remained unmatched. The CDR3 sequence is 15 residues long. Per germline, CDR1 SGHRS and CDR2 YFSETQ. CDR3 sequence: CASSDTSGGTDTQYF. The CDR3 region has the DNA TGCGCCAGCAGCGACACTAGCGGAGGCACAGATACGCAGTATTTT.

Here the CDR3 reads CASAMTEPYEQYF. CDR3 bases: TGTGCCAGTGCTATGACAGAACCCTACGAGCAGTACTTC. This sequence joins TRBV19 and TRBJ2-7; possibly TRBD1 for D (5 bases). This CDR3 comprises 13 residues. Germline CDR1 and CDR2: LNHDA and SQIVND (reference sequence). Trimming took 8 bases from V and 2 from J, leaving 13 bases between them.

V gene TRBV27 combines with J gene TRBJ2-5; 10 bases line up with TRBD1. The end of the DNA aligns better with TRBJ2-7, so the J call may be wrong. Germline CDR1 MNHEY, CDR2 SMNVEV (reference sequence). The CDR3 is made up of 15 amino acids. The CDR3 nucleotides read TGTGCCAGCAACCCTTTCCGGGACAGGGGTTACGAGCAGTACTTC. Amino acid sequence: CASNPFRDRGYEQYF.

This clone was counted a few times. The chain combines TRBV11-3 with TRBJ2-5; D is ambiguous. The ends were cut back, 4 bases at V and 5 bases at J, with 20 bases in the middle. CDR1 and CDR2 (germline): SGHNT, YENEEA. The CDR3 is made up of 16 amino acids. As DNA, the CDR3 is TGTGCCAGCAGCTCAAGCCTCGGACGGGCCGGGGAGACCCAGTACTTC. Its protein is CASSSSLGRAGETQYF.

The chain combines TRBV2 with TRBJ1-4; TRBD1 matches at 7 bases. This CDR3 has 14 amino acids. J gave up 8 bases and V 7 bases, and 10 bases lay outside the gene matches. Germline CDR1 SNHLY, CDR2 FYNNEI. The CDR3 DNA sequence: TGTGCCAGCACTCGGCAGGGGGGCGGCGAAAAACTGTTTTTT. Translation: CASTRQGGGEKLFF.

The chain links TRBV4-1 to TRBJ2-5; the D is unclear. V lost 0 bases, J lost 1 base, and 9 bases lay in between. The germline V gene encodes CDR1 MGHRA and CDR2 YSYEKL. This CDR3 is 15 amino acids long. This chain's CDR3 is CASSQEAMPQETQYF. The CDR3 DNA reads TGCGCCAGCAGCCAAGAGGCAATGCCCCAAGAGACCCAGTACTTC.